Listed below are T cell receptor beta chains from one sample, sequenced in a study of cytomegalovirus exposure and HLA in healthy donors. Libraries were prepared by immunoSEQ multiplex PCR; TCRdb keeps only in-frame clonotypes and omits some of them. Among 95,000 to 100,000 clones listed, more than 70% were seen once. Sequenced material: PBMCs. These receptors were obtained from a man aged 30 to 45 in good health and CMV-seronegative. The CDR3 runs from the conserved cysteine through the conserved F or W. The order of the fields is J gene, clone size, D gene, V gene, CDR3 protein, CDR3 DNA. A D gene is named only where the DNA matches it firmly. Rows give clone size only sometimes, using once, few, many, or a class for an expanded clone.

J: TRBJ1-2; size: .; D: .; V: TRBV29-1; CDR3: CSVEDRLGKAF; DNA: TGCAGCGTTGAAGATCGACTCGGAAAGGCCTTC
J: TRBJ1-3; size: .; D: .; V: TRBV25-1; CDR3: CASSGGGSGNTIYF; DNA: TGTGCCAGCAGTGGAGGGGGCTCTGGAAACACCATATATTTT
J: TRBJ2-3; size: .; D: .; V: TRBV9; CDR3: CASSATGGGDTQYF; DNA: TGTGCCAGCAGCGCCACGGGGGGCGGAGATACGCAGTATTTT
J: TRBJ1-2; size: .; D: .; V: TRBV6-5; CDR3: CASSPGSPSGYTF; DNA: TGTGCCAGCAGTCCAGGATCCCCTAGCGGCTACACCTTC
J: TRBJ2-1; size: .; D: .; V: TRBV10-3; CDR3: CAISPSEPYNEQFF; DNA: TGTGCCATCAGCCCTAGCGAGCCTTACAATGAGCAGTTCTTC
J: TRBJ2-7; size: .; D: TRBD1; V: TRBV28; CDR3: CAILTDRGSYEQYF; DNA: TGTGCCATTCTTACGGACAGGGGTTCCTACGAGCAGTACTTC
J: TRBJ1-5; size: .; D: .; V: TRBV6-1; CDR3: CATLVGNQPQHF; DNA: TGTGCCACACTAGTGGGCAATCAGCCCCAGCATTTT
J: TRBJ2-7; size: few; D: TRBD1; V: TRBV6-1; CDR3: CATLRDRVAYEQYF; DNA: TGTGCCACCCTTCGGGACAGGGTCGCCTACGAGCAGTACTTC
J: TRBJ2-3; size: .; D: TRBD1; V: TRBV30; CDR3: CAWRTRGRGQLFGTDTQYF; DNA: TGTGCCTGGAGAACGAGGGGCAGGGGGCAGTTGTTTGGCACAGATACGCAGTATTTT
J: TRBJ2-7; size: once; D: TRBD2; V: TRBV6-5; CDR3: CASSYFRAGVSSEQYF; DNA: TGTGCCAGCAGTTACTTCCGGGCGGGAGTATCTTCCGAGCAGTACTTC
J: TRBJ1-5; size: .; D: TRBD1; V: TRBV7-9; CDR3: CASSLGQGSNQPQHF; DNA: TGTGCCAGCAGCTTAGGACAGGGAAGCAATCAGCCCCAGCATTTT
J: TRBJ1-1; size: few; D: .; V: TRBV30; CDR3: CAWSSLREGAFF; DNA: TGTGCCTGGAGCTCCCTCAGGGAGGGGGCTTTCTTT
J: TRBJ2-1; size: .; D: .; V: TRBV2; CDR3: CASTLSGDSFYNEQFF; DNA: TGTGCCAGCACCCTGTCGGGGGATAGCTTCTACAATGAGCAGTTCTTC
J: TRBJ1-5; size: .; D: TRBD1; V: TRBV6-6; CDR3: CASSFGTGDQPQHF; DNA: TGTGCCAGCAGTTTCGGGACAGGGGATCAGCCCCAGCATTTT
J: TRBJ2-7; size: once; D: .; V: TRBV5-1; CDR3: CASSLNGITVYEQYF; DNA: TGCGCCAGCAGCTTAAACGGGATTACCGTCTACGAGCAGTACTTC
J: TRBJ2-4; size: .; D: .; V: TRBV9; CDR3: CASSVAGSIGNIQYF; DNA: TGTGCCAGCAGCGTAGCGGGTAGCATCGGGAACATTCAGTACTTC
J: TRBJ2-3; size: once; D: TRBD2; V: TRBV10-3; CDR3: CAIRGLAGASTDTQYF; DNA: TGTGCCATCAGAGGACTAGCGGGGGCTAGCACAGATACGCAGTATTTT
J: TRBJ1-6; size: .; D: .; V: TRBV7-9; CDR3: CASSLGQDNSPLHF; DNA: TGTGCCAGCAGCTTAGGGCAGGATAATTCACCCCTCCACTTT
J: TRBJ2-3; size: .; D: TRBD2; V: TRBV18; CDR3: CASSLSSGGATDTQYF; DNA: TGTGCCAGCTCGCTCTCTAGCGGGGGGGCCACAGATACGCAGTATTTT
J: TRBJ2-7; size: .; D: .; V: TRBV15; CDR3: CATSPRQESSYEQYF; DNA: TGTGCCACCAGCCCCCGACAAGAGAGCTCCTACGAGCAGTACTTC
J: TRBJ1-2; size: .; D: TRBD1; V: TRBV13; CDR3: CASTPRDRGPGYGYTF; DNA: TGTGCCAGCACCCCCCGGGACAGGGGGCCCGGCTATGGCTACACCTTC
J: TRBJ2-7; size: .; D: .; V: TRBV27; CDR3: CASSRLLPYF; DNA: TGTGCCAGCAGCCGCCTATTGCCGTACTTC
J: TRBJ1-5; size: .; D: .; V: TRBV9; CDR3: CASSVGGNSNQPQHF; DNA: TGTGCCAGCAGCGTCGGCGGAAACAGCAATCAGCCCCAGCATTTT
J: TRBJ2-7; size: .; D: .; V: TRBV11-3; CDR3: CASSLGTSVGRGDYEQYF; DNA: TGTGCCAGCAGCTTAGGGACATCCGTCGGCAGGGGTGACTACGAGCAGTACTTC
J: TRBJ2-1; size: .; D: TRBD2; V: TRBV2; CDR3: CASRSLAGGHNEQFF; DNA: TGTGCCAGCAGGTCCCTAGCGGGAGGGCACAATGAGCAGTTCTTC
J: TRBJ2-7; size: .; D: TRBD2; V: TRBV9; CDR3: CASSPGTRDEQYF; DNA: TGTGCCAGCAGCCCCGGGACTAGGGACGAGCAGTACTTC
J: TRBJ2-5; size: .; D: TRBD1; V: TRBV11-2; CDR3: CASSLYEGARETQYF; DNA: TGTGCCAGCAGCTTATATGAGGGGGCCAGAGAGACCCAGTACTTC
J: TRBJ2-7; size: .; D: TRBD2; V: TRBV7-3; CDR3: CASSSTSGSEQYF; DNA: TGTGCCAGCAGCTCGACTAGCGGGAGTGAGCAGTACTTC
J: TRBJ2-3; size: .; D: TRBD2; V: TRBV2; CDR3: CASSVSSGGTDTQYF; DNA: TGTGCCAGCAGTGTGTCTAGCGGGGGGACAGATACGCAGTATTTT
J: TRBJ2-5; size: .; D: TRBD1; V: TRBV7-2; CDR3: CASSLERTGHGTQYF; DNA: TGTGCCAGCAGCTTAGAGAGGACAGGGCATGGGACCCAGTACTTC
J: TRBJ2-5; size: few; D: TRBD2; V: TRBV9; CDR3: CASSGTSGEETQYF; DNA: TGTGCCAGCAGCGGGACTAGCGGGGAAGAGACCCAGTACTTC
J: TRBJ1-6; size: .; D: .; V: TRBV20-1; CDR3: CSAYHRVSLHF; DNA: TGCAGTGCCTACCACCGGGTGTCCCTCCACTTT
J: TRBJ1-4; size: .; D: .; V: TRBV21-1; CDR3: CASSPQEKLFF; DNA: TGTGCCAGCAGCCCTCAGGAAAAACTGTTTTTT
J: TRBJ2-7; size: .; D: TRBD1; V: TRBV4-1; CDR3: CASSRAPGQGIEQYF; DNA: TGCGCCAGCAGCCGAGCGCCGGGACAGGGAATCGAGCAGTACTTC
J: TRBJ2-3; size: .; D: .; V: TRBV27; CDR3: CASSGGFTDTQYF; DNA: TGTGCCAGCAGCGGGGGATTTACAGATACGCAGTATTTT
J: TRBJ1-6; size: .; D: TRBD1; V: TRBV7-9; CDR3: CASSLTSGTGGSPLHF; DNA: TGTGCCAGCAGCCTAACTTCCGGGACAGGTGGTTCACCCCTCCACTTT
J: TRBJ1-4; size: .; D: .; V: TRBV6-5; CDR3: CASTTGNEKLFF; DNA: TGTGCCAGCACTACGGGGAATGAAAAACTGTTTTTT
J: TRBJ2-1; size: .; D: .; V: TRBV5-1; CDR3: CASSFGRGRYNEQFF; DNA: TGCGCCAGCAGCTTTGGCAGGGGGAGGTACAATGAGCAGTTCTTC
J: TRBJ2-7; size: once; D: TRBD1; V: TRBV6-6; CDR3: CASSQTGGPYEQYF; DNA: TGTGCCAGCAGCCAAACAGGGGGCCCCTACGAGCAGTACTTC
J: TRBJ1-2; size: .; D: .; V: TRBV5-4; CDR3: CASSTAGSGSYGYTF; DNA: TGTGCCAGCAGCACAGCCGGGTCGGGGAGCTATGGCTACACCTTC
J: TRBJ1-5; size: .; D: .; V: TRBV30; CDR3: CAWSVPGRVNPQPQHF; DNA: TGTGCCTGGAGTGTACCGGGGAGGGTAAATCCTCAGCCCCAGCATTTT